The 32 T cell receptor beta chains below all came from one sample that was sequenced in a study of neurological immune-mediated disorders. TCRdb ran MiXCR on the 5' RACE reads and lists one entry per CDR3 protein. The table records about 66,000 distinct CDR3 sequences, less than 4% of them present only once. Sequenced: PBMCs. All receptors come from a man aged 25 to 40 with multiple sclerosis.

The chain uses TRBV6-5 and TRBJ1-1, with D possibly matching TRBD1 (6 bases). The V gene lost 0 bases and the J gene lost 4 bases, with 12 bases spanning the gap. Per germline, CDR1 MNHEY and CDR2 SVGAGI. The CDR3 has 15 amino acids. CDR3 in amino acids: CASSYSRRGITEAFF. Here the CDR3 DNA reads TGTGCCAGCAGTTACTCGCGCAGGGGAATCACTGAAGCTTTCTTT.

Many counts were recorded for this clonotype. The rearrangement uses TRBV12-5 and TRBJ1-6; 8 bases are a match to TRBD1. The CDR3 runs to 15 residues. Trimming cost V 1 base and J 7 bases; bases outside gene matches: 3. CDR1 is LGHNT, CDR2 FRNRAP, per germline. The CDR3 sequence is CASGLGTGLNSPLHF. Written as DNA, the CDR3 is TGTGCTAGTGGTTTGGGGACAGGGCTAAATTCACCCCTCCACTTT.

This clonotype has a count of ten or more. The CDR3 region is CSAIKFHSGDNEQFF. The CDR3 DNA reads as TGCAGTGCCATCAAATTCCACTCCGGCGACAATGAGCAGTTCTTC. V gene TRBV20-1 combines with J gene TRBJ2-1, with D uncertain. The CDR3 loop spans 15 amino acids. The germline V and J ends were trimmed by 6 bases and 5 bases, with 20 bases remaining between them. From germline, CDR1 is DFQATT and CDR2 SNEGSKA (reference sequence).

This clonotype was detected many times. The chain carries TRBV3-1 and TRBJ2-5; the D is unclear. The CDR3 consists of 13 residues. CDR1 and CDR2 (germline): LGHDT, YNNKEL (reference sequence). V was shortened by 2 bases and J by 1 base, with 5 bases between the two germline ends. The CDR3 is CASSQILQETQYF. The CDR3 region has the DNA TGTGCCAGCAGCCAAATCCTCCAAGAGACCCAGTACTTC.

Concerning this clonotype: A much more abundant neighbour one base away suggests this may be a read error. The gene calls are TRBV20-1 and TRBJ2-7; no clear D. V was shortened by 2 bases and J by 3 bases, with 5 bases between the two germline ends. Looked up from germline, CDR1 is DFQATT and CDR2 is SNEGSKA (reference sequence). The CDR3 extends over 11 amino acids. The CDR3 is CSARMGYEQYF. The CDR3 bases are TGCAGTGCTAGAATGGGCTACGAGCAGTACTTC.

This clonotype has ten or more counts. This CDR3 reads CSVASQGNTEAFF. CDR3 in DNA: TGCAGCGTTGCCTCCCAGGGGAACACTGAAGCTTTCTTT. This chain uses TRBV29-1 with TRBJ1-1, with D maybe TRBD1 (5 bases). Between the trimmed V and J ends, which lost 4 bases and 1 base, there was a span of 10 bases. This CDR3 has 13 residues. Germline V lookup: CDR1 SQVTM, CDR2 ANQGSEA.

This clonotype has a count of ten or more. V usage is TRBV5-1 and J usage is TRBJ2-5, with D possibly being TRBD2 (5 bases). V was shortened by 3 bases and J by 2 bases, with 14 bases between the two germline ends. The CDR3 runs 15 residues. Germline CDR1 reads SGHRS; CDR2 reads YFSETQ. For the CDR3, the DNA is TGCGCCAGCAGCTCGGCACGGCTAGCTCAAGAGACCCAGTACTTC. Its translation is CASSSARLAQETQYF.

This clonotype was counted many times. The chain combines TRBV3-1 with TRBJ1-2; unclear D gene. Trimming pared 1 base from V and 5 bases from J, leaving 11 bases between. This CDR3 has 14 residues. Per germline, CDR1 LGHDT and CDR2 YNNKEL (reference sequence). CDR3 in amino acids: CASSQGLAAYGYTF. CDR3 DNA sequence: TGTGCCAGCAGCCAAGGTCTGGCAGCGTATGGCTACACCTTC.

This clonotype was seen ten or more times. V and J are TRBV6-2 or TRBV6-3 and TRBJ1-2; D is undetermined. The V and J ends lost 1 base and 6 bases respectively, with 9 bases between them. CDR1 and CDR2 from the germline V gene are MNHEY and SVGEGT. The CDR3 contains 13 residues. For the CDR3, the DNA is TGTGCCAGCAGTTACTTTTTATTCGATGGCTACACCTTC. This translates into CASSYFLFDGYTF.

The rearrangement links TRBV20-1 to TRBJ2-3; 11 bases fit TRBD2. The CDR3 totals 16 residues. Unmatched junction bases numbered 13, after V lost 4 bases and J lost 7 bases. Germline CDR1 DFQATT, CDR2 SNEGSKA (reference sequence). CDR3 sequence (DNA): TGCAGTGCTATTTCGGCTAGCGGGGGGCTTGATCATACGCAGTATTTT. Translated: CSAISASGGLDHTQYF.

The sample holds many counts of this clonotype. The chain has TRBV10-2 and TRBJ2-1; 7 bases are a match to TRBD2. The CDR3 has 16 residues. The V gene's germline CDR1 is WSHSY and CDR2 SAAADI. Trimming cost V 8 bases and J 0 bases; bases outside gene matches: 10. Here the CDR3 DNA reads TGCGCCAGCGTTAGCTTGGGGGGGGGCTCCTACAATGAGCAGTTCTTC. It encodes CASVSLGGGSYNEQFF.

This clonotype has at least ten counts. The gene calls are TRBV7-9 and TRBJ2-2; D remains unclear. The CDR3 runs to 15 residues. CDR1 is SEHNR and CDR2 is FQNEAQ in the germline V gene (reference sequence). Trimming took off 6 bases at V and 2 bases at J, with 13 bases between the two ends. The CDR3 spells CASSKQILNTGELFF. CDR3 DNA sequence: TGTGCCAGCAGTAAACAGATACTTAACACCGGGGAGCTGTTTTTT. Using reference TRBV7-9 and TRBJ2-2 for the parts outside the CDR3, the full variable domain is DTGVSQNPRHKITKRGQNVTFRCDPISEHNRLYWYRQTLGQGPEFLTYFQNEAQLEKSRLLSDRFSAERPKGSFSTLEIQRTEQGDSAMYLCASSKQILNTGELFFGEGSRLTVL.

This clonotype has ten or more counts. The chain joins TRBV10-3 to TRBJ2-1; D gene uncertain. This CDR3 is 16 amino acids long. Between the trimmed V and J ends, which lost 2 bases and 2 bases, there was a span of 13 bases. The V gene's germline CDR1 is ENHRY and CDR2 SYGVKD. The CDR3 spells CAISELDRPPYNEQFF. CDR3 DNA: TGTGCCATCAGTGAGCTTGACCGACCCCCCTACAATGAGCAGTTCTTC.

This clonotype came up a few times. The rearrangement uses TRBV10-3 and TRBJ2-1; 10 positions match TRBD1. This CDR3 has 14 amino acids. V lost 7 bases to trimming and J lost 7 bases; unmatched junction nucleotides: 7. In germline, CDR1 is ENHRY, CDR2 SYGVKD. CDR3: CAITRDRGGNEQFF. The CDR3 nucleotides are TGTGCCATCACCCGGGACAGGGGAGGGAATGAGCAGTTCTTC.

This clonotype was seen many times. The chain employs TRBV4-1 and TRBJ1-2, with D unclear. The ends were cut back, 0 bases at V and 5 bases at J, with 19 bases in the middle. The CDR3 is 17 residues long. Germline lookup yields CDR1 MGHRA and CDR2 YSYEKL. The DNA of the CDR3 is TGCGCCAGCAGCCAAGATATGGAGGCAGCTCATTGGTATGGCTACACCTTC. Its translation: CASSQDMEAAHWYGYTF.

This clonotype came up many times. For the CDR3, the DNA is TGTGCCAGCAGCGCGAACCCTGACACTGAAGCTTTCTTT. This codes for CASSANPDTEAFF. V is TRBV9 and J is TRBJ1-1, with D hard to call. This CDR3 comprises 13 residues. Trimming removed 3 bases at V and 3 bases at J, with 9 bases between. The germline V gene has CDR1 SGDLS and CDR2 YYNGEE.

This clonotype was counted many times. V and J are TRBV29-1 and TRBJ1-5; 7 positions agree with TRBD1. CDR3 length: 13 amino acids. Germline lookup yields CDR1 SQVTM and CDR2 ANQGSEA. V dropped 6 bases and J dropped 7; count of bases not matched to a gene: 9. The chain's CDR3 is CSVLGGAGQPQHF. The DNA for the CDR3 is TGCAGCGTCCTAGGGGGCGCGGGGCAGCCCCAGCATTTT.

Ten or more counts support this clonotype. The chain couples TRBV5-1 to TRBJ2-1; D remains unclear. Germline V gene lookup returns CDR1 SGHRS and CDR2 YFSETQ. This CDR3 spans 15 amino acids. The V and J ends lost 1 base and 2 bases respectively, with 10 bases between them. The CDR3, as DNA: TGCGCCAGCAGCTTGATGCGGTTCCCCTACAATGAGCAGTTCTTC. Amino acid sequence: CASSLMRFPYNEQFF.

The table lists this clonotype with many counts. V and J are TRBV2 and TRBJ2-4, with D possibly matching TRBD1 (6 bases). CDR3 length equals 13 residues. Germline CDR1 is SNHLY and CDR2 is FYNNEI. V was cut by 5 bases and J by 8 bases, with 13 bases left in between. The CDR3 sequence: CASSSGAPDIQYF. CDR3 in DNA: TGTGCCAGCAGTTCAGGGGCGCCGGACATTCAGTACTTC.

This clonotype was seen ten or more times. The chain has TRBV20-1 and TRBJ2-7, with TRBD1 matching over 10 bases. Looked up from germline, CDR1 is DFQATT and CDR2 is SNEGSKA (reference sequence). The CDR3 runs 14 residues. The V segment lost 6 bases and the J segment 3 bases; nucleotides outside the gene matches: 8. The CDR3, as DNA: TGCAGTGCAACCGGGACAGGGGTGTTCTACGAGCAGTACTTC. It translates to CSATGTGVFYEQYF.

Ten or more counts support this clonotype. The rearrangement uses TRBV20-1 and TRBJ2-2; unclear D gene. This CDR3 region has 18 residues. Germline CDR1 DFQATT, CDR2 SNEGSKA (reference sequence). V was cut by 0 bases and J by 0 bases, with 17 bases left in between. The CDR3 DNA is TGCAGTGCTAGAGATCGGGTACAGTCAACTACGAACACCGGGGAGCTGTTTTTT. This sequence encodes CSARDRVQSTTNTGELFF.

This clonotype showed up many times. The J gene is TRBJ2-2, the V gene TRBV7-2, with 8 nucleotides matching TRBD2. Germline V CDR1 and CDR2: SGHTA, FQGNSA. Losses at the gene ends were 10 bases for V and 5 bases for J; bases not matched to a gene: 15. The CDR3 has 16 amino acids. The CDR3 nucleotides read TGTGCCACCTTTCTTAGCGGGGAATGGGAAACCGGGGAGCTGTTTTTT. It specifies CATFLSGEWETGELFF.

The sample holds many counts of this clonotype. The chain couples TRBV5-5 to TRBJ2-5, with D tentatively TRBD1 (5 bases). Germline-derived CDR1 and CDR2 are SGHKS and YYEKEE (reference sequence). This CDR3 region has 13 residues. With 2 bases removed from V and 3 bases from J, the gap between germline ends came to 8 bases. CDR3 nucleotides: TGTGCCAGCAGCTTCGACAGCAAAGAGACCCAGTACTTC. Protein: CASSFDSKETQYF.

This clonotype was recorded many times. V is TRBV10-3 and J is TRBJ1-1; TRBD1 aligns across 9 bases. Germline trimming cut 9 bases from V and 6 bases from J; bases unmatched to any gene: 8. CDR1 ENHRY and CDR2 SYGVKD come from the germline V gene. This CDR3 has 13 residues. CDR3 in amino acids: CAITDRGFAEAFF. In DNA form, the CDR3 reads TGTGCCATAACGGACAGGGGATTCGCTGAAGCTTTCTTT.

The sample holds many counts of this clonotype. The chain couples TRBV5-1 to TRBJ1-3; D remains ambiguous. Per the germline V gene, CDR1 is SGHRS and CDR2 is YFSETQ. The CDR3 is 14 residues long. V was clipped by 5 bases and J by 8 bases, with 17 bases between them. CDR3 region: CASRLNSLQDTIYF. CDR3 nucleotides: TGCGCCAGCAGACTTAACTCTCTCCAGGACACCATATATTTT.

This clonotype was counted a few times. V gene TRBV7-2 combines with J gene TRBJ2-7, with 10 bases aligning to TRBD2. CDR3 size: 16 residues. After removal of 0 bases from V and 7 bases from J, the junction contained 9 bases not matched to a gene. Germline V gene lookup returns CDR1 SGHTA and CDR2 FQGNSA. CDR3 nucleotide sequence: TGTGCCAGCAGCTTAGCGAAGCGGGGGGGCGGCGGGGAGCAGTACTTC. Its translation is CASSLAKRGGGGEQYF.

This clonotype appeared many times. The chain combines TRBV20-1 with TRBJ1-5; 7 bases match TRBD1. Trimming took 4 bases from V and 5 from J; bases not matched to a gene: 8. The CDR3 has 14 residues. CDR1 and CDR2 (germline): DFQATT, SNEGSKA (reference sequence). CDR3 nucleotide sequence: TGCAGTGCTAAAGGACAGGCCGGTTATCAGCCCCAGCATTTT. It specifies CSAKGQAGYQPQHF.

This clonotype showed up many times. One end of the junction does not line up with germline, which may come from a read error. The CDR3 spells CASSLPGHRPSF. The CDR3 nucleotides read TGTGCCAGCAGCCTACCGGGACACCGGCCAAGCTTT. The chain combines TRBV12-3 or TRBV12-4 with TRBJ1-6, with D tentatively TRBD1 (6 bases). The CDR3 consists of 12 residues.

This clonotype was detected ten times or more. The J gene is TRBJ2-3, the V gene TRBV6-4, with D perhaps TRBD1 (6 bases). The V end lost 5 bases, the J end lost 3 bases, and 9 bases lay between the germline ends. This CDR3 has 13 amino acids. Looked up from germline, CDR1 is MRHNA and CDR2 is SNTAGT. Here the CDR3 DNA reads TGTGCCAGCAGTAGACAGGCAACAGATACGCAGTATTTT. This gives the protein CASSRQATDTQYF.

This clonotype was recorded at least ten times. The chain couples TRBV5-1 to TRBJ2-7, with TRBD1 as a possible D gene (6 bases). From germline, CDR1 is SGHRS and CDR2 YFSETQ. Trimming stripped 4 bases from V and 1 base from J, with 12 bases between. The CDR3 consists of 14 residues. CDR3 sequence reads: CASSPDQGSYEQYF. The CDR3 DNA follows: TGCGCCAGCAGCCCTGATCAGGGGTCCTACGAGCAGTACTTC.

This clonotype was seen more than once but under ten times. The rearrangement links TRBV12-3 or TRBV12-4 to TRBJ2-5; 7 bases agree with TRBD1. Trimming took 3 bases from V and 6 from J; bases not matched to a gene: 7. This CDR3 is built from 14 residues. The CDR3 DNA sequence: TGTGCCAGCAGTTTGGACAGGATGCGTAAGACCCAGTACTTC. This codes for CASSLDRMRKTQYF.

In its sample, this clonotype was seen a few times. At one end, the junction sequence differs from germline, possibly due to a read error. DNA for the CDR3: TGCGCCAGCAGTGAGACACAGGGGGACTCACCCCTCAACTTT. Its protein product is CASSETQGDSPLNF. V is TRBV10-2 and J is TRBJ1-6; 8 bases are a match to TRBD1. The CDR3 extends over 14 amino acids. The germline V gene encodes CDR1 WSHSY and CDR2 SAAADI.